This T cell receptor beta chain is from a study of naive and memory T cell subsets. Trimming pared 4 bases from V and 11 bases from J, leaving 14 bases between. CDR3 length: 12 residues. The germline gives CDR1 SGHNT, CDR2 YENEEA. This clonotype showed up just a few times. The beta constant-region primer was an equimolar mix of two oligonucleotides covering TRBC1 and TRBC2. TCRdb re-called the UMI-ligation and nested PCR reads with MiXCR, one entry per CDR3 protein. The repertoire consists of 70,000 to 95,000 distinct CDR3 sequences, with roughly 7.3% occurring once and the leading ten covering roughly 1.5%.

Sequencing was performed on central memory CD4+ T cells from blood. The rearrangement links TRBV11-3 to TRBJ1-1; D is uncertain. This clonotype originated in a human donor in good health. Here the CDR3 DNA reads TGTGCCAGCAGCTCAGATGGGTGGCGGGCTTTCTTT. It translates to CASSSDGWRAFF. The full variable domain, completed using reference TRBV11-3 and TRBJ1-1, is EAGVVQSPRYKIIEKKQPVAFWCNPISGHNTLYWYLQNLGQGPELLIRYENEEAVDDSQLPKDRFSAERLKGVDSTLKIQPAELGDSAVYLCASSSDGWRAFFGQGTRLTVV.